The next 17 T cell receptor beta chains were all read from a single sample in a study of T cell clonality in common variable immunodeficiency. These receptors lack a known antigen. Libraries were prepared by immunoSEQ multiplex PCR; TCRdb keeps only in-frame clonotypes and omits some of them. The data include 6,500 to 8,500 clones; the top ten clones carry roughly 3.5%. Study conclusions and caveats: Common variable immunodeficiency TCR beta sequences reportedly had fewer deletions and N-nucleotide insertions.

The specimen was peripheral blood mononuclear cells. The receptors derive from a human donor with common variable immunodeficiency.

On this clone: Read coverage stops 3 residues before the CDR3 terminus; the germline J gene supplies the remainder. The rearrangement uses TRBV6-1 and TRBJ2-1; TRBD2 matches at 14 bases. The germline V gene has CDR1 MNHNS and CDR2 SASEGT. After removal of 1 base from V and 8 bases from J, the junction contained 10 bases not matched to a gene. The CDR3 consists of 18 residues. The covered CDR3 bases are TGTGCCAGCAGTGAAGGCAGGGGACTAGCGGGAGACTCCCATGAG. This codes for CASSEGRGLAGDSHE. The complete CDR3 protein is CASSEGRGLAGDSHEQFF.

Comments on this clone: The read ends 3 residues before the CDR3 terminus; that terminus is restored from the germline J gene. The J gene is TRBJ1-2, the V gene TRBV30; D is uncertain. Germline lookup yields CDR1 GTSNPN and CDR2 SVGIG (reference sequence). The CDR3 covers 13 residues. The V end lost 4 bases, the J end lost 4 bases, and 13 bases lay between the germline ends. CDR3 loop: CAWTKTASYGYTF. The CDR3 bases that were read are TGTGCCTGGACCAAGACGGCTAGCTATGGC. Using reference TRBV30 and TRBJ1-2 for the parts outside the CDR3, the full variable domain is SQTIHQWPATLVQPVGSPLSLECTVEGTSNPNLYWYRQAAGRGLQLLFYSVGIGQISSEVPQNLSASRPQDRQFILSSKKLLLSDSGFYLCAWTKTASYGYTFGSGTRLTVV.

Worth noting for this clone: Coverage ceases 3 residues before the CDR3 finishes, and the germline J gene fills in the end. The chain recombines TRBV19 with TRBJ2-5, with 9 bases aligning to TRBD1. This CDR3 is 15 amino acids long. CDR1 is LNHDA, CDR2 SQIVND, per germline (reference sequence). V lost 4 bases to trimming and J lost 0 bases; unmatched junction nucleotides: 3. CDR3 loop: CASSTTGGNQETQYF. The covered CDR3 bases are TGTGCCAGTAGTACGACAGGGGGTAACCAAGAGACC. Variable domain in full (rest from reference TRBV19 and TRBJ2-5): DGGITQSPKYLFRKEGQNVTLSCEQNLNHDAMYWYRQDPGQGLRLIYYSQIVNDFQKGDIAEGYSVSREKKESFPLTVTSAQKNPTAFYLCASSTTGGNQETQYFGPGTRLLVL.

This CDR3 is CASSPLSLTGAGETQYF. Partial CDR3 DNA: TGTGCCAGCTCACCCCTATCCCTGACAGGGGCCGGGGAGACC. This chain links TRBV18 with TRBJ2-5, with 8 bases matching TRBD1. The read ends 3 residues early relative to the CDR3; the germline J gene fills the gap. V gave up 3 bases and J gave up 5 bases; unmatched junction bases: 14. The CDR3 has 17 residues. Germline V gene data show CDR1 as KGHSH and CDR2 as LQKENI.

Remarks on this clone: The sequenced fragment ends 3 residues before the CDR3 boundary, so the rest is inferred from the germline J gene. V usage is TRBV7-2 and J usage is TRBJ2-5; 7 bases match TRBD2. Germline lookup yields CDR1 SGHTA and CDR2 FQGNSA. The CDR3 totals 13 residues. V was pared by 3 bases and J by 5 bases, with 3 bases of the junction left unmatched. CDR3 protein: CASSFAGEETQYF. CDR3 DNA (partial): TGTGCCAGCAGCTTCGCGGGGGAGGAGACC.

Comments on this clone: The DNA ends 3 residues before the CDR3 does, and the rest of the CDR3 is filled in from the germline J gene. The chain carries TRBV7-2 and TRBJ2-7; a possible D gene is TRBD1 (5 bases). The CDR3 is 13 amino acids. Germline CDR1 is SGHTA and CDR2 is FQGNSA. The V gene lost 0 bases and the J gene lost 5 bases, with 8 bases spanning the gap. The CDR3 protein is CASSLAGRDEQYF. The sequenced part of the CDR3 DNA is TGTGCCAGCAGCTTAGCGGGCAGGGACGAG. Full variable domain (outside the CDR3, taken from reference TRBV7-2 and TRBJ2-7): GAGVSQSPSNKVTEKGKDVELRCDPISGHTALYWYRQSLGQGLEFLIYFQGNSAPDKSGLPSDRFSAERTGGSVSTLTIQRTQQEDSAVYLCASSLAGRDEQYFGPGTRLTVT.

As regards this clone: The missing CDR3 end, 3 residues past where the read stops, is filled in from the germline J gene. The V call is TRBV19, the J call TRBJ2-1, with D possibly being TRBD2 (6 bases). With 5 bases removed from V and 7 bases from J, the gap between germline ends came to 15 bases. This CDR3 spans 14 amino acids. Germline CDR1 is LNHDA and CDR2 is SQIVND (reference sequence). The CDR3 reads CASSPWSGDNEQFF. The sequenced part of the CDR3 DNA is TGTGCCAGTAGTCCATGGTCGGGGGATAATGAG. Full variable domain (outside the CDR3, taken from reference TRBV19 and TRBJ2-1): DGGITQSPKYLFRKEGQNVTLSCEQNLNHDAMYWYRQDPGQGLRLIYYSQIVNDFQKGDIAEGYSVSREKKESFPLTVTSAQKNPTAFYLCASSPWSGDNEQFFGPGTRLTVL.

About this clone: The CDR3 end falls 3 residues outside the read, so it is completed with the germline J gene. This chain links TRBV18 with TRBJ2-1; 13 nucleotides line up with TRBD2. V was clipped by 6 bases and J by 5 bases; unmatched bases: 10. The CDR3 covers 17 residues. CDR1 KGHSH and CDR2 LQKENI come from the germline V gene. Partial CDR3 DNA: TGTGCCAGCTCTCAATTAAAAGGGACTAGCGGGGACAATGAG. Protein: CASSQLKGTSGDNE. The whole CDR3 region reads CASSQLKGTSGDNEQFF.

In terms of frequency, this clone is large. This CDR3 reads CASSQSGERGWNTEAFF. The DNA read from the CDR3 is TGTGCCAGCAGCCAAAGCGGGGAACGAGGTTGGAACACTGAA. This chain connects TRBV7-3 to TRBJ1-1; D unclear. From the germline J gene comes the end of the CDR3, since the read stops 3 residues before it. This CDR3 region has 17 residues. Germline CDR1 reads SGHTA; CDR2 reads FQGTGA. With 5 bases removed from V and 1 base from J, the gap between germline ends came to 20 bases.

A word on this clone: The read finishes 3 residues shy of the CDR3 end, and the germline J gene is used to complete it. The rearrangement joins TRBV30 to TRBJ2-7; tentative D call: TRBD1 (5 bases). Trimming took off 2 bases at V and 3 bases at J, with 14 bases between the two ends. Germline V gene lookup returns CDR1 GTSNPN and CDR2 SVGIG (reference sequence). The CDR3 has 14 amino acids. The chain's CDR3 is CAWSPRQGGYEQYF. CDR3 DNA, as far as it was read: TGTGCCTGGAGTCCCCGGCAGGGCGGCTACGAG.

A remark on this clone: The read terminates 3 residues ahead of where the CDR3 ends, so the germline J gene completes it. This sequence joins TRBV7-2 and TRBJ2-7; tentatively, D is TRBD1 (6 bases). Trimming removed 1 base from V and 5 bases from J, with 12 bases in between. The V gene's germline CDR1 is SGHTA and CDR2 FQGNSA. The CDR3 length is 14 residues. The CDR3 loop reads CASSLGPGANEQYF. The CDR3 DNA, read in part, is TGTGCCAGCAGCTTAGGGCCAGGGGCGAACGAG.

This chain's CDR3 is CASSVLAAGADTQYF. CDR3 bases read: TGTGCCAGTAGTGTACTAGCGGCGGGGGCAGATACG. The chain joins TRBV19 to TRBJ2-3; 8 bases line up with TRBD2. The CDR3 extends 3 residues past the end of the read, so its final part is completed from the germline J gene. Germline assignment: CDR1 LNHDA and CDR2 SQIVND (reference sequence). The trim removed 5 bases at V and 4 bases at J, leaving 8 bases unmatched. The CDR3 contains 15 residues.

The sequenced CDR3 bases are TGTGCCAGCTCATCAGGGATATCGACTGGAAACACC. Protein sequence: CASSSGISTGNT. The whole CDR3 protein is CASSSGISTGNTIYF. The J gene is TRBJ1-3, the V gene TRBV18; TRBD1 might be the D (5 bases). The missing CDR3 end, 3 residues past where the read stops, is filled in from the germline J gene. Germline-derived CDR1 and CDR2 are KGHSH and LQKENI. Trimming removed 5 bases at V and 2 bases at J, with 13 bases between. The CDR3 is 15 residues long.

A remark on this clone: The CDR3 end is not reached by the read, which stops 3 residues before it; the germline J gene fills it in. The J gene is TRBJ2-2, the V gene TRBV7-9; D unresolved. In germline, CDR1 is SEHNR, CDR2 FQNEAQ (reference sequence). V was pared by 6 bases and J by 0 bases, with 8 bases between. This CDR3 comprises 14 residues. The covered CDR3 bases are TGTGCCAGCAGGTTCTCGGCGAACACCGGGGAG. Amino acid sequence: CASRFSANTGE. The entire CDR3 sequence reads CASRFSANTGELFF.

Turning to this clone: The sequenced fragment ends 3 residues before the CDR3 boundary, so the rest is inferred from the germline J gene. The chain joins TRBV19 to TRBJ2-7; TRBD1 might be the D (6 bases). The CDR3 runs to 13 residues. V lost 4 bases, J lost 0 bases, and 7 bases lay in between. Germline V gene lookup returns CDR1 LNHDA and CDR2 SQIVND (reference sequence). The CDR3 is CASSKDSSYEQYF. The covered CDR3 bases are TGTGCCAGTAGTAAGGACAGCTCCTACGAG. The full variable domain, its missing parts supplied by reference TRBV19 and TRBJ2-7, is DGGITQSPKYLFRKEGQNVTLSCEQNLNHDAMYWYRQDPGQGLRLIYYSQIVNDFQKGDIAEGYSVSREKKESFPLTVTSAQKNPTAFYLCASSKDSSYEQYFGPGTRLTVT.

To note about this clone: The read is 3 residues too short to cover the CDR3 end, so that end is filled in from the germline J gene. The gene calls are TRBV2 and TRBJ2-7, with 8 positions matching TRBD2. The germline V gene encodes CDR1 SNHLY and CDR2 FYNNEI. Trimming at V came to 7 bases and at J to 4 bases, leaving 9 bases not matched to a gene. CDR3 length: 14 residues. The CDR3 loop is CASKERELSYEQYF. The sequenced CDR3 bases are TGTGCCAGCAAAGAGCGGGAGCTTTCGTACGAG.

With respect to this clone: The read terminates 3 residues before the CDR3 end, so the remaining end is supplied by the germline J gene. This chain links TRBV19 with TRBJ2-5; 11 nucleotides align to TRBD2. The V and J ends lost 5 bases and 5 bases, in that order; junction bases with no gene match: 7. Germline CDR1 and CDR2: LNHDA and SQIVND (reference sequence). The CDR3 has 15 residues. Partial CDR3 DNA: TGTGCCAGTAGTTCCCGACTAGCGGGATCTGAGACC. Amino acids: CASSSRLAGSET. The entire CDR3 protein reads CASSSRLAGSETQYF.